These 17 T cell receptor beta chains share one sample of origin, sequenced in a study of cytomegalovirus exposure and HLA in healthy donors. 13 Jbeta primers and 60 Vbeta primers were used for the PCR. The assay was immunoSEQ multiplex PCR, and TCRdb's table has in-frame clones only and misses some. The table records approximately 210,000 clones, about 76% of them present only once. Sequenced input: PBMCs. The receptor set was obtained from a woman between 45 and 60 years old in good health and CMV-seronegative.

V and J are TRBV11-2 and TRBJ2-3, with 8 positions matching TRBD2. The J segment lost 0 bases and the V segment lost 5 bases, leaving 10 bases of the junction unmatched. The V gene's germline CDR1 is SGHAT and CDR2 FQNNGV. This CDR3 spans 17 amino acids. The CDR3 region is CASSAPLAVTSTDTQYF. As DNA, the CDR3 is TGTGCCAGCAGCGCCCCACTAGCGGTGACTAGCACAGATACGCAGTATTTT.

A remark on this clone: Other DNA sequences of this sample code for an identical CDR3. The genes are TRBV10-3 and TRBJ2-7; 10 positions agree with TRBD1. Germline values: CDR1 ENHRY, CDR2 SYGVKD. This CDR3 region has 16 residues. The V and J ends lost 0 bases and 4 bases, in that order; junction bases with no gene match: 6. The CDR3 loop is CAISESLGTGAYEQYF. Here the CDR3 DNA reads TGTGCCATCAGTGAGTCGCTAGGGACAGGGGCGTACGAGCAGTACTTC.

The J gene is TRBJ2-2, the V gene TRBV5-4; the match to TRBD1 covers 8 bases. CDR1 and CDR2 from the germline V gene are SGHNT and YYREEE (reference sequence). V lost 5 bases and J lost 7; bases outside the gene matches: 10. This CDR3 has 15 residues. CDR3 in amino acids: CASRDGPTGVGELFF. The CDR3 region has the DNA TGTGCCAGCAGAGATGGACCGACAGGGGTCGGGGAGCTGTTTTTT.

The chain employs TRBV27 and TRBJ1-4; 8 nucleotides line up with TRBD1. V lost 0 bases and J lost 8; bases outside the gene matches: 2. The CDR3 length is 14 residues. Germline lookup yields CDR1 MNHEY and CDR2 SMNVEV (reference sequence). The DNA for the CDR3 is TGTGCCAGCAGTTTATCTGCAGGGGGCGAAAAACTGTTTTTT. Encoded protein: CASSLSAGGEKLFF.

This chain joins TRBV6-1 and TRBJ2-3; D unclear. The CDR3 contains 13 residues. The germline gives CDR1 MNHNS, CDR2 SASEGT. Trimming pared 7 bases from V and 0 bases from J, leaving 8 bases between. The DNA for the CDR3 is TGTGCCAGCAAAATTCCTAGCACAGATACGCAGTATTTT. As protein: CASKIPSTDTQYF.

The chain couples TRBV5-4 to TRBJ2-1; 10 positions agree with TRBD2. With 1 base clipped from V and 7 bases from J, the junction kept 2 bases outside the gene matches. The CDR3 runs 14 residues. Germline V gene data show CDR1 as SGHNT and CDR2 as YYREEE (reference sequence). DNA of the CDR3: TGTGCCAGCAGCTTGAGCGGGGGGGTTAATGAGCAGTTCTTC. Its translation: CASSLSGGVNEQFF.

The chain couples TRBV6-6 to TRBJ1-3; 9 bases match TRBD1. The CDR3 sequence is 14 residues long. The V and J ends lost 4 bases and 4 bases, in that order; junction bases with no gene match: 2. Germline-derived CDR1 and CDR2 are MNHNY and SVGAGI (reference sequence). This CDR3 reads CASSFTGGGNTIYF. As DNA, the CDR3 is TGTGCCAGCAGTTTCACAGGGGGCGGAAACACCATATATTTT.

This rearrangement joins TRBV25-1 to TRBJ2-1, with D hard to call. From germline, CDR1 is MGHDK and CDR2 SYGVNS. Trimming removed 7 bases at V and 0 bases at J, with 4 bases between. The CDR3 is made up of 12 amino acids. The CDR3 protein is CASTYSYNEQFF. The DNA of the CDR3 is TGTGCCAGCACTTACTCCTACAATGAGCAGTTCTTC.

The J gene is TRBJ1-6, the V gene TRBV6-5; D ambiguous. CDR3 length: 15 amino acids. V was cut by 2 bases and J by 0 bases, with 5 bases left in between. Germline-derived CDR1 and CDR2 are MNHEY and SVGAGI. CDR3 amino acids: CASSYESSYNSPLHF. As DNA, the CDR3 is TGTGCCAGCAGTTACGAGAGCTCCTATAATTCACCCCTCCACTTT.

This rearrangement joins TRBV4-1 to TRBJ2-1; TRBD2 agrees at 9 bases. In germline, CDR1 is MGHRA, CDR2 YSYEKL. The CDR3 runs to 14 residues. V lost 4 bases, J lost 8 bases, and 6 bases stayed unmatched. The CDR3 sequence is CASSRNSGSYEQFF. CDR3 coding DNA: TGCGCCAGCAGCCGGAATAGCGGGAGCTATGAGCAGTTCTTC.

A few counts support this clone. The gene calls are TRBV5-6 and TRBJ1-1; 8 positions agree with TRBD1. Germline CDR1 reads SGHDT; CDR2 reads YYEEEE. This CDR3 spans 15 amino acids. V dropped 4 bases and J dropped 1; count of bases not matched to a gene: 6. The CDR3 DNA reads TGTGCCAGCAGCGCCTCGGACAGGGCGAACACTGAAGCTTTCTTT. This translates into CASSASDRANTEAFF.

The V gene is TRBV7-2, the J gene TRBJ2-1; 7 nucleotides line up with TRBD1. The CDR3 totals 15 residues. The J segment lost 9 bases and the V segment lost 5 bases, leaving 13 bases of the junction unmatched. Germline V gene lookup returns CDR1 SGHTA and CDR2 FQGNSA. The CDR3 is CASSTSRDSKSEQFF. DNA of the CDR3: TGTGCCAGCAGCACGTCCCGGGACAGCAAGAGTGAGCAGTTCTTC.

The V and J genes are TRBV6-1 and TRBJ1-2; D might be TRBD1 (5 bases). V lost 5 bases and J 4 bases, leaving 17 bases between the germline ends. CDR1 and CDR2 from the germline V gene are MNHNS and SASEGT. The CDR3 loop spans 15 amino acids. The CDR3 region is CASSLPREVSYGYTF. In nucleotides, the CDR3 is TGTGCCAGCAGTCTACCCAGGGAAGTGAGCTATGGCTACACCTTC.

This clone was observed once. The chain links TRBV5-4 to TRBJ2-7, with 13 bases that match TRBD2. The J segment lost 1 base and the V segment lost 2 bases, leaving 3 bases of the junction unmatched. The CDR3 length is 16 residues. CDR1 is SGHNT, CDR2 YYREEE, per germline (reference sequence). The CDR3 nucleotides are TGTGCCAGCAGCTTAGGACTAGCGGGAGTTTCCTACGAGCAGTACTTC. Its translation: CASSLGLAGVSYEQYF.

The CDR3 loop reads CASSLDGAGYGYTF. CDR3 sequence (DNA): TGCGCCAGCAGCTTGGATGGAGCTGGGTATGGCTACACCTTC. The genes are TRBV5-1 and TRBJ1-2, with D uncertain. This CDR3 comprises 14 residues. Germline CDR1 and CDR2: SGHRS and YFSETQ. V dropped 0 bases and J dropped 5 bases, with 11 bases sitting between them.

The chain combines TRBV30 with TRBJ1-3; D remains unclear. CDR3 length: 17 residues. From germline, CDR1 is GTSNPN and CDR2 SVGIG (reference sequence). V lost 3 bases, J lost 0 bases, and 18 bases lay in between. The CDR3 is CAWSRRGGPNSGNTIYF. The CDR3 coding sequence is TGTGCCTGGAGCCGCCGGGGAGGGCCGAACTCTGGAAACACCATATATTTT. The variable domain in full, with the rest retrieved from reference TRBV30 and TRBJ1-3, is SQTIHQWPATLVQPVGSPLSLECTVEGTSNPNLYWYRQAAGRGLQLLFYSVGIGQISSEVPQNLSASRPQDRQFILSSKKLLLSDSGFYLCAWSRRGGPNSGNTIYFGEGSWLTVV.

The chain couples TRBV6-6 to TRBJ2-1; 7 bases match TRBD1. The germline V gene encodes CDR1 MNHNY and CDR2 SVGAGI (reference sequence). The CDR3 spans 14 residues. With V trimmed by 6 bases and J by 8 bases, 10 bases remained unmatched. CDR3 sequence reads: CASSPRQGSDEQFF. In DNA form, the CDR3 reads TGTGCCAGCAGCCCCCGACAGGGTTCGGATGAGCAGTTCTTC.